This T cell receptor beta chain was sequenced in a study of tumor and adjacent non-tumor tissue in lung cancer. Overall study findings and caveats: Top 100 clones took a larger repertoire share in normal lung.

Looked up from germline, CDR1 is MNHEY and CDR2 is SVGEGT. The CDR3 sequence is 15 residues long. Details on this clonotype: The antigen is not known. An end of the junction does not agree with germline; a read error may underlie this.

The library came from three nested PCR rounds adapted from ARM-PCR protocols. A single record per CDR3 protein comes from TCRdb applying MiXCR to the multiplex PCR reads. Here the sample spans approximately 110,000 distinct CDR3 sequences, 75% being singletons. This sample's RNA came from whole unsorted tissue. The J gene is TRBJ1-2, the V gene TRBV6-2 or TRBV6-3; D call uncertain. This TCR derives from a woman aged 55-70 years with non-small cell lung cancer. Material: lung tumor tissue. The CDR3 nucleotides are TGTGACAGCAGTTACCCTGGAGAGACGATTTATGGCTACACCTTC. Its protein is CDSSYPGETIYGYTF.